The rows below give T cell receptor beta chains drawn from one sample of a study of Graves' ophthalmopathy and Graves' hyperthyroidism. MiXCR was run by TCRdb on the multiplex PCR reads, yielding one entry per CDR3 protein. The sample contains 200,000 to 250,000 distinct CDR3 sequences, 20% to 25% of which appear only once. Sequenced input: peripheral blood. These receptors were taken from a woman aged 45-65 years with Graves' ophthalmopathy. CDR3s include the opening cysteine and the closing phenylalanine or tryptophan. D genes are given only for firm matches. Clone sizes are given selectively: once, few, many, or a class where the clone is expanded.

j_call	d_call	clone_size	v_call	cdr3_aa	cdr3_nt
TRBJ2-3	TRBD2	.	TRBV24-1	CATRAGRADTQYF	TGTGCCACCAGGGCGGGGAGGGCAGATACGCAGTATTTT
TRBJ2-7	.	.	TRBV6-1	CASSQLRTPLYEQYF	TGTGCCAGCAGCCAGCTCCGGACCCCTCTCTACGAGCAGTACTTC
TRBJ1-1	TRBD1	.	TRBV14	CASSQFRGESTEAFF	TGTGCCAGCAGCCAGTTCAGGGGGGAGAGCACTGAAGCTTTCTTT
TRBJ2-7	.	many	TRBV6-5	CASSYDGSYEQYF	TGTGCCAGCAGTTACGACGGCTCCTACGAGCAGTACTTC
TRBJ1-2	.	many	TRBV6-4	CASSETANYGYTF	TGTGCCAGCAGTGAAACTGCGAACTATGGCTACACCTTC
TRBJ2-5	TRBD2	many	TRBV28	CASSSLLAGAETQYF	TGTGCCAGCAGTTCGCTACTAGCGGGAGCAGAGACCCAGTACTTC
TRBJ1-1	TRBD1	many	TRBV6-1	CASSGRDSVETFF	TGTGCCAGCAGTGGGCGGGACAGCGTTGAAACTTTCTTT
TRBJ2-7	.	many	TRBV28	CASSRQRRSSYEQYF	TGTGCCAGCAGCCGCCAGCGGAGAAGCTCCTACGAGCAGTACTTC
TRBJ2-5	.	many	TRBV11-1	CASDRDQTGTQYF	TGTGCCAGCGATAGGGACCAAACTGGGACCCAGTACTTC
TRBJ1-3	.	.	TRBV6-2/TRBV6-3	CASSYSKGSGTSVNTIYF	TGTGCCAGCAGTTACTCGAAGGGATCGGGGACAAGCGTAAACACCATATATTTT
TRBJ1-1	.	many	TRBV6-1	CASSEVAGEAFF	TGTGCCAGCAGTGAAGTCGCCGGCGAAGCTTTCTTT
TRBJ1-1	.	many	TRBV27	CASSTNRVTEAFF	TGTGCCAGCAGCACGAACAGGGTTACTGAAGCTTTCTTT
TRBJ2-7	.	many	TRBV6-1	CASTGNSYEQYF	TGTGCCAGCACCGGGAACTCCTACGAGCAGTACTTC
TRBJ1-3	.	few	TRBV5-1	CASSLGGDGNTIYF	TGCGCCAGCAGCTTGGGAGGTGATGGAAACACCATATATTTT
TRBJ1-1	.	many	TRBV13	CASSPNLGGQGRTEAFF	TGTGCCAGCAGCCCTAACTTGGGTGGGCAGGGAAGAACTGAAGCTTTCTTT
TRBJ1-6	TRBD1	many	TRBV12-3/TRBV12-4	CASSTGDPNSPLHF	TGTGCCAGCAGTACAGGGGACCCGAATTCACCCCTCCACTTT
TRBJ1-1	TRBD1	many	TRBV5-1	CASSLNAGGNTEAFF	TGCGCCAGCAGCCTAAACGCAGGGGGCAACACTGAAGCTTTCTTT
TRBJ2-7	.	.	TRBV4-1	CASSQKEGRETSEQYF	TGCGCCAGCAGCCAAAAGGAGGGCAGGGAAACGAGCGAGCAGTACTTC
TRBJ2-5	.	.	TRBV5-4	CASSPEGETQYF	TGTGCCAGCAGCCCGGAGGGAGAGACCCAGTACTTC
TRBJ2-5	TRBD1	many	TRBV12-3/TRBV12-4	CASSLGDRGRGETQYF	TGTGCCAGCAGTTTGGGGGACAGGGGGAGGGGAGAGACCCAGTACTTC
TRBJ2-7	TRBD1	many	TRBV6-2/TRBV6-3	CASKRLDRAYEQYF	TGTGCCAGTAAGCGCTTAGACAGGGCCTACGAGCAGTACTTC
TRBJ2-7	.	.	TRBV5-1	CASSLETVSEQYF	TGCGCCAGCAGCTTGGAGACAGTCTCCGAGCAGTACTTC
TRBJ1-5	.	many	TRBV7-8	CASSFVVGRNQPQHF	TGTGCCAGCAGCTTTGTGGTAGGGCGCAATCAGCCCCAGCATTTT
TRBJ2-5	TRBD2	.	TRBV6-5	CASSLRGGPFATQYF	TGTGCCAGCAGTTTGCGGGGGGGACCATTTGCGACCCAGTACTTC
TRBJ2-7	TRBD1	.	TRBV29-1	CSVGGPGTAYEQYF	TGCAGCGTTGGGGGTCCGGGGACAGCGTACGAGCAGTACTTC
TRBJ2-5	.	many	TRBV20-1	CSAYHRAAETQYF	TGCAGTGCTTACCACAGGGCGGCGGAGACCCAGTACTTC
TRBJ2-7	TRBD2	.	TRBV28	CASSFRASGSSSYEQYF	TGTGCCAGCAGTTTTAGGGCTAGCGGGAGTTCTTCCTACGAGCAGTACTTC
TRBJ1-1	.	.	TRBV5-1	CASSAGDGWVPEAFF	TGCGCCAGCAGCGCGGGGGACGGTTGGGTCCCTGAAGCTTTCTTT
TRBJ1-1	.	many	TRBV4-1	CASSQDVSTTMNTEAFF	TGCGCCAGCAGCCAAGATGTGTCCACGACAATGAACACTGAAGCTTTCTTT
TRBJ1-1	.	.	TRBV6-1	CASSELNTEAFF	TGTGCCAGCAGTGAACTGAACACTGAAGCTTTCTTT
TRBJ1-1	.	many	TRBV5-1	CASSLARFIGTTEAFF	TGCGCCAGCAGCTTGGCTCGTTTCATAGGGACGACTGAAGCTTTCTTT
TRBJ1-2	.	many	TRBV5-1	CASSLVGGRNNYGYTF	TGCGCCAGCAGCTTGGTTGGCGGTCGTAATAACTATGGCTACACCTTC
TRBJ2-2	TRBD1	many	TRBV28	CASSSTGTGVTGELFF	TGTGCCAGCAGTTCAACCGGGACAGGGGTCACCGGGGAGCTGTTTTTT
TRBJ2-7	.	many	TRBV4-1	CASSQDVSQGRYEQYF	TGCGCCAGCAGCCAAGATGTGTCACAGGGAAGGTACGAGCAGTACTTC
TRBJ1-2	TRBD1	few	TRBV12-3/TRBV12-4	CASITTGIGYGYSF	TGTGCCAGCATCACGACAGGGATTGGGTATGGCTACAGCTTC
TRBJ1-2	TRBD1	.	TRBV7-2	CASIKTGRGYIF	TGTGCCAGCATCAAGACAGGGAGAGGCTACATCTTC
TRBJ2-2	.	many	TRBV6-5	CASSDRTNTGELFF	TGTGCCAGTTCCGACAGAACGAACACCGGGGAGCTGTTTTTT
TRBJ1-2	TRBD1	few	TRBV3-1	CASSHRTRQGAKGYTF	TGTGCCAGCAGCCACCGAACTAGGCAGGGGGCGAAGGGCTACACCTTC
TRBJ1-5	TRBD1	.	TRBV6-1	CASRRQGFYQPQHF	TGTGCCAGCAGGAGACAGGGTTTCTATCAGCCCCAGCATTTT
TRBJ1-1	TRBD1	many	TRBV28	CASSTGQGAWTEAFF	TGTGCCAGCAGCACCGGACAGGGGGCGTGGACTGAAGCTTTCTTT
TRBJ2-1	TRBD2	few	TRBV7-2	CASSLGASGSEFF	TGTGCCAGCAGCTTAGGTGCTAGCGGGAGTGAGTTCTTC
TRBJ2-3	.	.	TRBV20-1	CSAPVTPGDTQYF	TGCAGTGCCCCGGTCACCCCAGGAGATACGCAGTATTTT